This TCR beta chain derives from a study of blood T cells in healthy people across ages. Study-level results: A conclusive naive versus antigen-experienced comparison was prevented by the unsorted PBMCs.

CDR3 size: 13 residues. CDR1 and CDR2 from the germline V gene are SNHLY and FYNNEI. The V end was cut by 7 bases, the J end by 2 bases, with 12 bases between. Extraction of total RNA produced a minimum of 5.5 micrograms from each sample. Then a second PCR, running about 6 to 11 cycles, was carried out with a sample-barcoded 5' primer and a J-beta primer mix. Unique molecular identifiers of 12 random nucleotides labeled each cDNA. The study obtained at least 3 million CDR3-containing paired-end reads from every sample. TCRdb re-called the 5' RACE reads through MiXCR, storing one row per CDR3 protein. The sample lists more than 1,400,000 distinct CDR3 sequences; 42% were seen once. Note on this clonotype: Its target is unknown.

The sequence was obtained from a woman under 30 in good health. Sequences were obtained from blood. The V gene is TRBV2, the J gene TRBJ2-7, with D uncertain. CDR3 amino acids: CASTRDEAYEQYF. In nucleotides, the CDR3 is TGTGCCAGCACACGAGACGAAGCCTACGAGCAGTACTTC.